This TCR beta chain was sequenced during a study of response to subunit inactivated influenza vaccine. This clonotype was seen ten or more times. TCRdb re-called the RT-PCR reads with MiXCR, one entry per CDR3 protein. The sample shows fewer than 650,000 distinct CDR3 sequences, 10% to 15% of them seen only once. Germline V lookup: CDR1 SGDLS, CDR2 YYNGEE. The germline V and J ends were trimmed by 0 bases and 4 bases, with 11 bases remaining between them. This CDR3 region has 16 residues. The genes are TRBV9 and TRBJ2-6; D call uncertain. Sample: PBMCs from blood, taken 40 to 50 days after vaccination. The receptor was derived from a man in his fifties or sixties who received an inactivated influenza vaccine. This CDR3 is CASSVAVERGANVLTF. Here the CDR3 DNA reads TGTGCCAGCAGCGTAGCCGTTGAGCGAGGGGCCAACGTCCTGACTTTC.